A selection of T cell receptor beta chains follows, all from one sample in a study of cytomegalovirus exposure and HLA in healthy donors. Data came from immunoSEQ multiplex PCR; TCRdb stores just in-frame clones and leaves some out. Here the sample spans about 120,000 clones, roughly 80% being singletons. The sample was PBMCs. These receptors all come from a woman in her thirties or forties in good health and CMV-seropositive. CDR3s include the opening cysteine and the closing phenylalanine or tryptophan. D genes are given only for firm matches. Only some rows state a clone size, as once, few, many or a class for expanded clones.

>TRBJ1-1|TRBV2|.|TRBD1
TGTGCCAGCAGTGTGGGAACCGGGACAGTCAGAGCTTTCTTT
CASSVGTGTVRAFF
>TRBJ2-7|TRBV4-2|.|TRBD1
TGTGCCAGCAGCTCTCAAGGGACAGGGGGCTCGTACGAGCAGTACTTC
CASSSQGTGGSYEQYF
>TRBJ2-3|TRBV4-1|.|.
TGCGCCAGCAGCCAAGGTAGCGTCAGCACAGATACGCAGTATTTT
CASSQGSVSTDTQYF
>TRBJ2-2|TRBV29-1|.|.
TGCAGCGTTGCTGAAGGGGGGAACACCGGGGAGCTGTTTTTT
CSVAEGGNTGELFF
>TRBJ1-1|TRBV11-1|.|.
TGTGCCAGCAGCCTACGGGGCAGGGGCGGCACTGAAGCTTTCTTT
CASSLRGRGGTEAFF
>TRBJ1-2|TRBV6-1|.|.
TGTGCCAGCACCCGGCAGGCCGCGAACTATGGCTACACCTTC
CASTRQAANYGYTF
>TRBJ2-7|TRBV5-1|few|TRBD2
TGCGCCAGCAGAGATGGACTAGCGGGAGTAAGAAGGTACGAGCAGTACTTC
CASRDGLAGVRRYEQYF
>TRBJ2-3|TRBV7-9|.|TRBD2
TGTGCCAGCAGCTTACTAATCGGGGGGGCGGGAGATACGCAGTATTTT
CASSLLIGGAGDTQYF
>TRBJ1-2|TRBV7-2|.|.
TGTGCCAGCAGCTTAGGGACCAGGGGAAGCTACACCTTC
CASSLGTRGSYTF
>TRBJ1-1|TRBV6-5|.|.
TGTGCCAGCAGTTACCGGCTTCTGAGGAAGGGGACTGAAGCTTTCTTT
CASSYRLLRKGTEAFF
>TRBJ2-2|TRBV7-2|.|TRBD2
TGTGCCAGCAGCCCTACTAGCGGGCGGACCGGGGAGCTGTTTTTT
CASSPTSGRTGELFF
>TRBJ2-4|TRBV14|.|.
TGTGCCAGCAGCCACCTACAGGGTACCAGAAACATTCAGTACTTC
CASSHLQGTRNIQYF
>TRBJ1-6|TRBV6-5|.|TRBD1
TGTGCCAGCAACGACAGGGTAGTTCATAATTCACCCCTCCACTTT
CASNDRVVHNSPLHF
>TRBJ1-2|TRBV4-3|.|TRBD1
TGCGCCAGCAGCCATGTAACAGGGGGTGGCTACACCTTC
CASSHVTGGGYTF
>TRBJ1-1|TRBV29-1|.|.
TGCAGCGTTGAAGATCTAGCTAAGGGGAACACTGAAGCTTTCTTT
CSVEDLAKGNTEAFF
>TRBJ2-5|TRBV2|.|.
TGTGCCAGCAGTGAACGGAGGAAAGAGACCCAGTACTTC
CASSERRKETQYF
>TRBJ1-5|TRBV6-6|.|.
TGTGCCAGTGAACAGGGAAACAATCAGCCCCAGCATTTT
CASEQGNNQPQHF
>TRBJ1-2|TRBV9|.|.
TGTGCCAGCAGCAGACCTCTGGACAACCGAGCTAACTATGGCTACACCTTC
CASSRPLDNRANYGYTF
>TRBJ1-3|TRBV29-1|.|TRBD1
TGCAGCGCCGGACAGGGGGGTCCTGGAAACACCATATATTTT
CSAGQGGPGNTIYF
>TRBJ2-7|TRBV4-1|.|TRBD2
TGCGCCAGCAGCCTACTGGCGGGAGGGGGCTACGAGCAGTACTTC
CASSLLAGGGYEQYF
>TRBJ2-1|TRBV4-3|.|TRBD2
TGCGCCAGCAGCCAAGTAGCGGGAGGGCCCTTAGGTGAGCAGTTCTTC
CASSQVAGGPLGEQFF
>TRBJ1-3|TRBV30|.|TRBD1
TGTGCCTGGAGTGCCGGGACAGTGGCTGGAAACACCATATATTTT
CAWSAGTVAGNTIYF
>TRBJ2-5|TRBV7-7|.|.
TGTGCCGTGGGGGGCTCCTGGGGGGGAGAGACCCAGTACTTC
CAVGGSWGGETQYF
>TRBJ1-1|TRBV5-4|.|.
TGTGCCAGCAGCTTGAGGAGCACTGAAGCTTTCTTT
CASSLRSTEAFF
>TRBJ2-4|TRBV7-9|.|.
TGTGCCAGCAGCAGGACTCCTAGCATTCAGTACTTC
CASSRTPSIQYF
>TRBJ2-7|TRBV10-1|.|TRBD1
TGCGCCAGATATACCGGGACAGGGGGCTACGAGCAGTACTTC
CARYTGTGGYEQYF
>TRBJ1-5|TRBV6-1|.|.
TGTGCCAGTATTAACACAGCAGGTGGCAATCAGCCCCAGCATTTT
CASINTAGGNQPQHF
>TRBJ2-5|TRBV21-1|.|.
TGTGCCAGCAGCAAAGAAGAGGCTAGCGGGGAAGAGACCCAGTACTTC
CASSKEEASGEETQYF
>TRBJ1-1|TRBV9|few|.
TGTGCCAGCAGCGTATCAGGAACGAACACTGAAGCTTTCTTT
CASSVSGTNTEAFF
>TRBJ2-2|TRBV20-1|.|TRBD1
TGCAGCGCACAGGGGACCGGGGAGCTGTTTTTT
CSAQGTGELFF
>TRBJ2-3|TRBV10-3|.|.
TGTGCCATCAGTGAGTCTCGCGACTCTCGGTTAACACAGTATTTT
CAISESRDSRLTQYF
>TRBJ2-1|TRBV5-7|.|TRBD1
TGTGCCAGCAGCTCAGGACAGGGGGAGGACAATGAGCAGTTCTTC
CASSSGQGEDNEQFF
>TRBJ2-7|TRBV9|.|.
TGTGCCAGCAGCGTACAAAGCCTCTCCTACGAGCAGTACTTC
CASSVQSLSYEQYF
>TRBJ1-1|TRBV5-1|.|.
TGCGCCAGCAGCTTTAACTGGAACACTGAAGCTTTCTTT
CASSFNWNTEAFF
>TRBJ1-6|TRBV15|.|TRBD1
TGTGCCACCAGCAGAGGACGACAGGGTAATTCACCCCTCCACTTT
CATSRGRQGNSPLHF
>TRBJ1-4|TRBV30|.|.
TGTGCCTGGAGCCCGACAGGCCGGGGTGAAAAACTGTTTTTT
CAWSPTGRGEKLFF
>TRBJ1-1|TRBV5-1|.|TRBD1
TGCGCCAGCAGCTTGGCCGACGCAGGGGGGAACAGACGGGAAGCTTTCTTT
CASSLADAGGNRREAFF
>TRBJ2-1|TRBV5-1|.|TRBD2
TGCGCCGCTGGGGGGGAACGGGGCAATGAGCAGTTCTTC
CAAGGERGNEQFF
>TRBJ1-1|TRBV18|once|.
TGTGCCAGCTCACCACCCGGACAGAGAAACACTGAAGCTTTCTTT
CASSPPGQRNTEAFF
>TRBJ1-2|TRBV15|.|.
TGTGCCACCAGCAGAGATACGCCAGGGGACTATGGCTACACCTTC
CATSRDTPGDYGYTF
>TRBJ2-3|TRBV29-1|.|.
TGCAGCGTTGATGTAACCGGGACTCCAGCAGATACGCAGTATTTT
CSVDVTGTPADTQYF
>TRBJ1-6|TRBV4-2|.|.
TGTGCCAGCAGCCCAACCGACAGCTCCTATAATTCACCCCTCCACTTT
CASSPTDSSYNSPLHF
>TRBJ2-5|TRBV10-3|few|.
TGTGCCATCAGTGAAGCATCGGCGAGCGGCTCCCAAGAGACCCAGTACTTC
CAISEASASGSQETQYF